This T cell receptor (beta chain) was identified during a study of blood T cell repertoires in COVID-19. Study as a whole: COVID-19 samples, acute and convalescent, were from the United States, Italy and Spain. The cDNA or gDNA used as material had been derived from T cells, B-cell-depleted T cells, or PBMCs.

Trimming cost V 2 bases and J 1 base, with 17 bases left between them. This CDR3 spans 16 amino acids. The V gene's germline CDR1 is GTSNPN and CDR2 SVGIG (reference sequence). Original data processing: Reference gene primer amplification yielded estimated nucleated cell counts. Repertoires were generated with immunoSEQ multiplex PCR, while TCRdb's copy carries only in-frame clones and drops some. That table gives V, J and clone size, and the DNA gave D and trimming. This sample has about 130,000 clones, with more than 70% found just once. The chain carries TRBV30 and TRBJ1-1; the D is unclear. The source of this sequence is a man between 65 and 85 years old with acute or convalescent COVID-19. The sequenced sample was peripheral blood. CDR3 sequence reads: CAWSPADPEGNTEAFF. The CDR3, as DNA: TGTGCCTGGAGTCCAGCAGATCCTGAGGGGAACACTGAAGCTTTCTTT.